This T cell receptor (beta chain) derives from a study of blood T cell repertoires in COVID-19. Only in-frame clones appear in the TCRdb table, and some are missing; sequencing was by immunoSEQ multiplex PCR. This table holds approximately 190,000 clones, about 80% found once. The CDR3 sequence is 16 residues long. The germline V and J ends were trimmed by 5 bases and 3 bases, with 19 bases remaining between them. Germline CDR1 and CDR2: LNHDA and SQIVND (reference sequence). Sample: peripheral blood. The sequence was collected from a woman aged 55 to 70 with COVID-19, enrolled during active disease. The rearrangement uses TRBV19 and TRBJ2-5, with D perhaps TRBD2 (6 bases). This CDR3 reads CASSPRRDGGEETQYF. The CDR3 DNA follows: TGTGCCAGTAGTCCCCGACGGGACGGGGGAGAAGAGACCCAGTACTTC.